The sample holds a few counts of the clone carrying this TCR beta chain. These data come from a study of blood T cell repertoires in COVID-19. Generated by immunoSEQ multiplex PCR, the TCRdb table keeps only in-frame clones and is missing some. This table holds some 94,000 clones, 80% to 85% found once. J lost 5 bases, V lost 10 bases, and 7 bases had no gene match. The CDR3 covers 14 residues. CDR1 and CDR2 from the germline V gene are SNHLY and FYNNEI. The sequencing input was peripheral blood. This TCR derives from a man between 70 and 80 years old with active or convalescent COVID-19. This rearrangement joins TRBV2 to TRBJ1-6; 8 positions agree with TRBD1. The DNA for the CDR3 is TGTGCCACCGGCACGGACAGGGATAATTCACCCCTCCACTTT. Protein: CATGTDRDNSPLHF.